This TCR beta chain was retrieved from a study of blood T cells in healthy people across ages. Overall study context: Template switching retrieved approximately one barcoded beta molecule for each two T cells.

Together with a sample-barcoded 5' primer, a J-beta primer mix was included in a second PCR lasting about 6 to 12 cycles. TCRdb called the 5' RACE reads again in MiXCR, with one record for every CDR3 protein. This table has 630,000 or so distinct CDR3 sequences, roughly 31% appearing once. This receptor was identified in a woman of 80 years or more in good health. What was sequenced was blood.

As DNA, the CDR3 is TGTGCCAGCAGTTACTCGAGCGACTTTTCCTCTGGGGCCAACGTCCTGACTTTC. Translating it yields CASSYSSDFSSGANVLTF. The chain links TRBV6-5 to TRBJ2-6; D gene uncertain. V lost 0 bases, J lost 0 bases, and 12 bases lay in between. Germline V CDR1 and CDR2: MNHEY, SVGAGI. The CDR3 runs 18 residues.